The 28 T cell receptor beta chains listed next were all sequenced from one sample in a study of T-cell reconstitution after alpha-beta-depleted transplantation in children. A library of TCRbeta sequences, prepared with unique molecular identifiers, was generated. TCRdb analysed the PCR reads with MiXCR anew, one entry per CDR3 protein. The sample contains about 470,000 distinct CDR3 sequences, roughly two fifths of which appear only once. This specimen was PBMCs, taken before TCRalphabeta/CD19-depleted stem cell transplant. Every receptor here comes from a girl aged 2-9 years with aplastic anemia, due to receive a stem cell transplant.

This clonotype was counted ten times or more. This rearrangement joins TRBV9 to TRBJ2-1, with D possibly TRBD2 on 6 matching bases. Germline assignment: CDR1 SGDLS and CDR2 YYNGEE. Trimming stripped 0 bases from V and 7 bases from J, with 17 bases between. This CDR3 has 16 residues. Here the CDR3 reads CASSVVGGLGGNEQFF. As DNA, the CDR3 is TGTGCCAGCAGCGTAGTCGGAGGGTTAGGAGGGAATGAGCAGTTCTTC. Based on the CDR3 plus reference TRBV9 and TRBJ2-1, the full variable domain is DSGVTQTPKHLITATGQRVTLRCSPRSGDLSVYWYQQSLDQGLQFLIQYYNGEERAKGNILERFSAQQFPDLHSELNLSSLELGDSALYFCASSVVGGLGGNEQFFGPGTRLTVL.

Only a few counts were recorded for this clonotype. As DNA, the CDR3 is TGTGCCAGCAGTCCAGGGGGCCGGTCCTACGAGCAGTACTTC. Translating it yields CASSPGGRSYEQYF. The chain is built from TRBV28 and TRBJ2-7; 8 bases line up with TRBD1. J gave up 1 base and V 5 bases, and 4 bases lay outside the gene matches. CDR3 size: 14 residues. The V gene's germline CDR1 is MDHEN and CDR2 SYDVKM.

The CDR3 region has the DNA TGCGCCAGCAGCTTGAACGGGGGGGAATACAATGAGCAGTTCTTC. As protein: CASSLNGGEYNEQFF. V gene TRBV5-1 combines with J gene TRBJ2-1; 8 nucleotides align to TRBD2. Germline loops: CDR1 SGHRS, CDR2 YFSETQ. V dropped 1 base and J dropped 4; count of bases not matched to a gene: 4. The CDR3 covers 15 residues.

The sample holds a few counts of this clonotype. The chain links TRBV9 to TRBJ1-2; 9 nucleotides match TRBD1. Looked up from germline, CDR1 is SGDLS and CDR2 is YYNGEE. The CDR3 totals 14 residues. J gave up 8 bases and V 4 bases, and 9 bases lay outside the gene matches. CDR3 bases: TGTGCCAGCAGCTCCCCGAACAGGGGGCTAGGCTACACCTTC. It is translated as CASSSPNRGLGYTF.

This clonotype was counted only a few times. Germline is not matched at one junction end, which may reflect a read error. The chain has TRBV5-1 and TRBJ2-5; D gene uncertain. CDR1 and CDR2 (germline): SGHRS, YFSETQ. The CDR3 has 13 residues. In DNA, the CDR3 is TGTGCCAGCAGCCCCAGGACCCAAGAGACCCAGTACTTC. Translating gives CASSPRTQETQYF. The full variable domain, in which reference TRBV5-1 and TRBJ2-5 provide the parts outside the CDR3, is KAGVTQTPRYLIKTRGQQVTLSCSPISGHRSVSWYQQTPGQGLQFLFEYFSETQRNKGNFPGRFSGRQFSNSRSEMNVSTLELGDSALYLCASSPRTQETQYFGPGTRLLVL.

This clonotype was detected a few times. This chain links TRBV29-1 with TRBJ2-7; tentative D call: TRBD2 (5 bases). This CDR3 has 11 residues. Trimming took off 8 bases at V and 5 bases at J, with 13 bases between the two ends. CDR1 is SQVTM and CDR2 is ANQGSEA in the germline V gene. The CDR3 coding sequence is TGCAGCCTTGGTGTCGGGGACGAGCAGTACTTC. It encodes CSLGVGDEQYF.

CDR3 residues: CASSDSRTGGRQPQHF. The CDR3 coding sequence is TGTGCCAGCAGTGATTCCAGAACAGGGGGCCGGCAGCCCCAGCATTTT. The J gene is TRBJ1-5, the V gene TRBV6-1; the match to TRBD1 covers 9 bases. The CDR3 length is 16 residues. Germline CDR1 MNHNS, CDR2 SASEGT. The V segment lost 3 bases and the J segment 7 bases; nucleotides outside the gene matches: 10.

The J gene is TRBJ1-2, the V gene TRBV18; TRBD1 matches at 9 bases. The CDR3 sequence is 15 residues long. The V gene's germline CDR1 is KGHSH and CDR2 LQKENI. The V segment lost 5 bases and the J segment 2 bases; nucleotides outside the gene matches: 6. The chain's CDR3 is CASSSRDRENYGYTF. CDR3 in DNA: TGTGCCAGCTCATCCCGGGACAGGGAAAACTATGGCTACACCTTC. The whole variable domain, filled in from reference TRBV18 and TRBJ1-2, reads NAGVMQNPRHLVRRRGQEARLRCSPMKGHSHVYWYRQLPEEGLKFMVYLQKENIIDESGMPKERFSAEFPKEGPSILRIQQVVRGDSAAYFCASSSRDRENYGYTFGSGTRLTVV.

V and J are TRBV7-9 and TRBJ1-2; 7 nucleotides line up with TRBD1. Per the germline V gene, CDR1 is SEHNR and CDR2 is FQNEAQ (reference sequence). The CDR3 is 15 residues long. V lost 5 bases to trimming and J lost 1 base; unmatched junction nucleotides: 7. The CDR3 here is CASSVGDRYNYGYTF. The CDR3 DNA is TGTGCCAGCAGCGTCGGGGACAGATATAACTATGGCTACACCTTC. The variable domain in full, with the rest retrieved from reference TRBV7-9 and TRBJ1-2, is DTGVSQNPRHKITKRGQNVTFRCDPISEHNRLYWYRQTLGQGPEFLTYFQNEAQLEKSRLLSDRFSAERPKGSFSTLEIQRTEQGDSAMYLCASSVGDRYNYGYTFGSGTRLTVV.

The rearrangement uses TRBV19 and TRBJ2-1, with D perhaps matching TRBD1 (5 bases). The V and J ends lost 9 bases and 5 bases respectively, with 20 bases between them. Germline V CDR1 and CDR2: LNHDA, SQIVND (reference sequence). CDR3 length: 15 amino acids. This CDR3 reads CASRLEWGNNNEQFF. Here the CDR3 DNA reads TGTGCCAGCCGTTTAGAGTGGGGCAACAACAATGAGCAGTTCTTC.

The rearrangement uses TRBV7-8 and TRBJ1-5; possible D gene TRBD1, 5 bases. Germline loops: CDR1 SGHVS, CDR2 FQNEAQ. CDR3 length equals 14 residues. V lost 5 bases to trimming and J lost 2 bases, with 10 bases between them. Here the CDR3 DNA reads TGTGCCAGCAGCCAGTGGGGGGGCAATCAGCCCCAGCATTTT. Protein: CASSQWGGNQPQHF.

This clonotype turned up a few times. The DNA of the CDR3 is TGCAGCGTTGCCGGGAGCGGGGGGACAGATACGCAGTATTTT. Amino acid sequence: CSVAGSGGTDTQYF. The V and J genes are TRBV29-1 and TRBJ2-3; TRBD2 matches 9 bases. There are 14 residues in the CDR3. J was trimmed by 3 bases and V by 4 bases; bases with no gene match: 5. CDR1 and CDR2 from the germline V gene are SQVTM and ANQGSEA.

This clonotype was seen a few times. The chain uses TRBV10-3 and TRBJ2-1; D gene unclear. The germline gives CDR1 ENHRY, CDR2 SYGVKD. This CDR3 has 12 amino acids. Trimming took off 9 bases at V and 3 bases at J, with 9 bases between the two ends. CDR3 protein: CAIGRNYNEQFF. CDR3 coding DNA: TGTGCCATTGGACGTAACTACAATGAGCAGTTCTTC.

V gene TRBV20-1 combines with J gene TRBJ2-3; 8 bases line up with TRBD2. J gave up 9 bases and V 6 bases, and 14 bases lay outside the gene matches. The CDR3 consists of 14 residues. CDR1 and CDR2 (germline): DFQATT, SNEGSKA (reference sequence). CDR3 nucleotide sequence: TGCAGTGCCCAGCCGGGACTAGGATCTTCCACGCAGTATTTT. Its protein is CSAQPGLGSSTQYF.

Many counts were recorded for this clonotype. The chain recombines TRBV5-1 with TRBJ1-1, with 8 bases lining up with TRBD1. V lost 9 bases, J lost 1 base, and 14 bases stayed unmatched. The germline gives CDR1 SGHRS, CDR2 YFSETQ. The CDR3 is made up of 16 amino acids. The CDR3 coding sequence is TGCGCCATCACGACCAGGGGGCTGGGTCGGAACACTGAAGCTTTCTTT. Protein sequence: CAITTRGLGRNTEAFF.

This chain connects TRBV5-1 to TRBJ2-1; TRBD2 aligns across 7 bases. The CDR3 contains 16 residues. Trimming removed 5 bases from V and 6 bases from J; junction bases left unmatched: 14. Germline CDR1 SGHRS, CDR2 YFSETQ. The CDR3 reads CASRKSPRDYSNEQFF. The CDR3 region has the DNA TGCGCCAGCAGAAAGTCTCCTAGGGACTACAGCAATGAGCAGTTCTTC.

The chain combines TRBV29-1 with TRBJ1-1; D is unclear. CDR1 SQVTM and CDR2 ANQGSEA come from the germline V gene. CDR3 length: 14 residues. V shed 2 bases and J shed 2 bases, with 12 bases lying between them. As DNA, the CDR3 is TGCAGCGTTGAACCCCCAGGATTCAACACTGAAGCTTTCTTT. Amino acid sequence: CSVEPPGFNTEAFF.

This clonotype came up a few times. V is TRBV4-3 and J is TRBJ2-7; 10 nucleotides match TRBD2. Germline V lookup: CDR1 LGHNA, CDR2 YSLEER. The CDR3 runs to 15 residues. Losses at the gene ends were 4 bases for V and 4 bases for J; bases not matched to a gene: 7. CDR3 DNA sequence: TGCGCCAGCAGCCGAGGAGCGGGAGGGCCGTACGAGCAGTACTTC. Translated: CASSRGAGGPYEQYF.

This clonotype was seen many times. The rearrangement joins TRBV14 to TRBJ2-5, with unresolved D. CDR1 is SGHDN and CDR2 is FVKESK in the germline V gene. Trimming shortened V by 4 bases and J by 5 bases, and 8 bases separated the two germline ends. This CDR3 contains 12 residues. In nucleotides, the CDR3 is TGTGCCAGCAGCCTAATAAAGGAGACCCAGTACTTC. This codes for CASSLIKETQYF.

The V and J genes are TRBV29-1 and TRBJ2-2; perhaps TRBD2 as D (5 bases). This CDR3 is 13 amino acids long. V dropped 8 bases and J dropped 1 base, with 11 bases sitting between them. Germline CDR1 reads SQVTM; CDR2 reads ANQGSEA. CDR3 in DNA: TGCAGCTGCGTAGCGATGAACACCGGGGAGCTGTTTTTT. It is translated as CSCVAMNTGELFF.

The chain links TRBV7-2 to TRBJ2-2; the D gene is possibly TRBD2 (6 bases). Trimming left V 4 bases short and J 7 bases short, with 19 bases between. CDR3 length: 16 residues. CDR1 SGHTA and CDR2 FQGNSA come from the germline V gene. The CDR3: CASSSWAGGALGELFF. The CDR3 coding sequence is TGTGCCAGCAGCTCCTGGGCAGGCGGGGCCCTCGGGGAGCTGTTTTTT.

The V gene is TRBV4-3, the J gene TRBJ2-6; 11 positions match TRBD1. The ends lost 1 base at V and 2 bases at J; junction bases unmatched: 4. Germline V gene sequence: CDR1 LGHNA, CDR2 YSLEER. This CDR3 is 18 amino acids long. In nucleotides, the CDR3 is TGCGCCAGCAGCCAAGGGGACAGGGGGATGACTGGGGCCAACGTCCTGACTTTC. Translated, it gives CASSQGDRGMTGANVLTF.

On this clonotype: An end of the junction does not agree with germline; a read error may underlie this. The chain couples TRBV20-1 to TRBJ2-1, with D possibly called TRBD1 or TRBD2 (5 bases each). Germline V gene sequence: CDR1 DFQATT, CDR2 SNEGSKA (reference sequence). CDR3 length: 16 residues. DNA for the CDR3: TGCAGTACTAGAGATCCGGGGCTTAGCTCCTACAATGAGCAGTTCTTC. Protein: CSTRDPGLSSYNEQFF.

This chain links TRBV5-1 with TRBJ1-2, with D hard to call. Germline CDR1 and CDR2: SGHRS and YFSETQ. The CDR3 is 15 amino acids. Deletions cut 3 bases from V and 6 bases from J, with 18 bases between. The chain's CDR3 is CASSSSRDGLNGYTF. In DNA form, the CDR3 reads TGCGCCAGCAGCTCGTCAAGGGATGGGCTAAATGGCTACACCTTC.

CDR3 sequence reads: CASISRDTDTQYF. The DNA of the CDR3 is TGTGCCAGCATATCGAGGGACACAGATACGCAGTATTTT. The chain joins TRBV5-5 to TRBJ2-3; TRBD2 is a possible D gene (5 bases). CDR1 is SGHKS and CDR2 is YYEKEE in the germline V gene (reference sequence). V dropped 6 bases and J dropped 2 bases, with 10 bases sitting between them. CDR3 size: 13 residues.

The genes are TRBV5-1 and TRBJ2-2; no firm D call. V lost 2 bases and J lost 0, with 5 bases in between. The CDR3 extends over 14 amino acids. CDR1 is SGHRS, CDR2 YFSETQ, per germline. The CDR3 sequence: CASSFPANTGELFF. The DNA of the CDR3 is TGCGCCAGCAGCTTCCCCGCGAACACCGGGGAGCTGTTTTTT.

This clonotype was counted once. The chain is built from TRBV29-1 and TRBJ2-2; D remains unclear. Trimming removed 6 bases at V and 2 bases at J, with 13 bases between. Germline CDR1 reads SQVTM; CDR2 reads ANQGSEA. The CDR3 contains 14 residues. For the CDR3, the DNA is TGCAGCGTCCGACAAGGGATAAACACCGGGGAGCTGTTTTTT. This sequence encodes CSVRQGINTGELFF.

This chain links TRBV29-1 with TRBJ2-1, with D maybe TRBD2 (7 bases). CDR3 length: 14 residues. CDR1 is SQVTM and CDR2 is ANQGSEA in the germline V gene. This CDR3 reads CAAGAGGGYNEQFF. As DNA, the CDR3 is TGCGCTGCGGGGGCCGGAGGGGGCTACAATGAGCAGTTCTTC.